The 21 T cell receptor beta chains presented below share a single source sample, sequenced in a study of blood T cells in healthy people across ages. A sample-barcoded 5' primer and a J-beta primer mix were used in a second PCR of roughly 6 to 11 cycles. MiXCR was run by TCRdb on the 5' RACE reads, yielding one entry per CDR3 protein. This sample has fewer than 1,000,000 distinct CDR3 sequences, with more than 40% found just once. Sequencing used blood. These receptor sequences come from a man aged 55 to 70 in good health.

The CDR3, as DNA: TGCAGTGCTAGACAACAGGGGGCTGGGTCACCCCTCCACTTT. It translates to CSARQQGAGSPLHF. The chain employs TRBV20-1 and TRBJ1-6; 9 bases are a match to TRBD1. The CDR3 covers 14 residues. CDR1 and CDR2 from the germline V gene are DFQATT and SNEGSKA (reference sequence). The V segment lost 2 bases and the J segment 10 bases; nucleotides outside the gene matches: 6.

This clonotype is a singleton in its sample. This rearrangement joins TRBV2 to TRBJ1-5; 8 nucleotides agree with TRBD1. The CDR3 contains 15 residues. V trimming: 3 bases; J trimming: 0 bases; junction bases outside the gene matches: 1. The germline CDR1 and CDR2 sequences are SNHLY and FYNNEI. The CDR3 coding sequence is TGTGCCAGCAGTGATGACAGGGGTAGCAATCAGCCCCAGCATTTT. As protein: CASSDDRGSNQPQHF.

V gene TRBV28 combines with J gene TRBJ2-7; 7 positions match TRBD1. From germline, CDR1 is MDHEN and CDR2 SYDVKM. Trimming at V came to 2 bases and at J to 2 bases, leaving 6 bases not matched to a gene. The CDR3 is 15 amino acids. CDR3 in DNA: TGTGCCAGCAGTTTAGCAACAGGGGCCCCCTACGAGCAGTACTTC. This codes for CASSLATGAPYEQYF.

This clonotype was seen a few times. This sequence joins TRBV21-1 and TRBJ1-6. TRBV21-1 is flagged as a pseudogene. The CDR3 spans 12 residues. CDR3 sequence reads: CASRLTNSPLHF. The CDR3 DNA reads as TGTGCCAGCCGATTGACTAATTCACCCCTCCACTTT.

This clonotype has ten or more counts. The J gene is TRBJ2-6, the V gene TRBV12-3 or TRBV12-4, with TRBD1 identical over 7 bases. The length of the CDR3 is 18 residues. The V segment lost 3 bases and the J segment 1 base; nucleotides outside the gene matches: 9. CDR3 loop: CASSFDRVRVSGANVLTF. In DNA, the CDR3 is TGTGCCAGCAGTTTCGACAGGGTTCGAGTGTCTGGGGCCAACGTCCTGACTTTC.

This clonotype occurred a few times. The chain employs TRBV3-1 and TRBJ2-7; no definite D call. Germline loops: CDR1 LGHDT, CDR2 YNNKEL (reference sequence). The V end was cut by 4 bases, the J end by 2 bases, with 12 bases between. The CDR3 totals 14 residues. In nucleotides, the CDR3 is TGTGCCAGCAGCCCCCAAGGATTAGCCTACGAGCAGTACTTC. The encoded protein is CASSPQGLAYEQYF.

Regarding this clonotype: One end of the junction fails to match germline, which may point to a read error. This chain connects TRBV6-6 to TRBJ2-5; no firm D call. Germline CDR1 is MNHNY and CDR2 is SVGAGI (reference sequence). The CDR3 is made up of 15 amino acids. The CDR3 nucleotides are TGTACCAGCATCTCCGGTATTTCGGTCCAAGAGACCCAGTACTTC. Translated, it gives CTSISGISVQETQYF.

V and J are TRBV27 and TRBJ2-1; 8 nucleotides agree with TRBD2. The CDR3 totals 14 residues. From germline, CDR1 is MNHEY and CDR2 SMNVEV (reference sequence). Losses at the gene ends were 3 bases for V and 6 bases for J; bases not matched to a gene: 4. This CDR3 reads CASSLTGGPNEQFF. The CDR3 DNA follows: TGTGCCAGCAGTTTGACGGGGGGGCCCAATGAGCAGTTCTTC.

In DNA, the CDR3 is TGTGCCACCGGACTAGCGGGGTCCTACGAGCAGTACTTC. Residues: CATGLAGSYEQYF. The chain uses TRBV27 and TRBJ2-7, with TRBD2 identical over 12 bases. J was trimmed by 1 base and V by 10 bases; bases with no gene match: 2. CDR3 length: 13 residues. CDR1 and CDR2 (germline): MNHEY, SMNVEV (reference sequence).

The chain couples TRBV25-1 to TRBJ1-2, with D possibly TRBD1 on 5 matching bases. The CDR3 length is 15 residues. Germline CDR1 and CDR2: MGHDK and SYGVNS. Trimming shortened V by 3 bases and J by 3 bases, and 14 bases separated the two germline ends. CDR3 residues: CASSDPSGNHYGYTF. The CDR3 DNA is TGTGCCAGCAGTGATCCCTCAGGGAACCACTATGGCTACACCTTC.

This chain links TRBV13 with TRBJ1-2; a possible D gene is TRBD1 (5 bases). Trimming removed 0 bases from V and 6 bases from J, with 11 bases in between. The CDR3 has 14 residues. Germline V lookup: CDR1 PRHDT, CDR2 FYEKMQ (reference sequence). The CDR3 DNA reads TGTGCCAGCAGCTTAGGCGTAGGGGTCAATGGCTACACCTTC. This translates into CASSLGVGVNGYTF.

This chain links TRBV25-1 with TRBJ1-2, with TRBD1 matching over 7 bases. Germline assignment: CDR1 MGHDK and CDR2 SYGVNS. After removal of 8 bases from V and 4 bases from J, the junction contained 7 bases not matched to a gene. The CDR3 extends over 13 amino acids. The CDR3 loop reads CASRRTGSYGYTF. The CDR3 DNA reads TGTGCCAGCCGTAGGACAGGAAGCTATGGCTACACCTTC.

This rearrangement joins TRBV7-2 to TRBJ2-5, with D perhaps TRBD2 (6 bases). Deletions cut 2 bases from V and 6 bases from J, with 13 bases between. The CDR3 runs to 14 residues. Germline V gene data show CDR1 as SGHTA and CDR2 as FQGNSA. CDR3 in amino acids: CASSLNAGWKTQYF. The CDR3, as DNA: TGTGCCAGCAGCTTAAACGCGGGGTGGAAGACCCAGTACTTC.

This chain uses TRBV7-9 with TRBJ1-2, with TRBD1 identical over 8 bases. Germline CDR1 is SEHNR and CDR2 is FQNEAQ (reference sequence). Germline trimming cut 6 bases from V and 3 bases from J; bases unmatched to any gene: 12. CDR3 length: 16 amino acids. The CDR3 DNA sequence: TGTGCCAGCAGTAGACAGGGGAGGGCCCTTGACTATGGCTACACCTTC. Amino acids: CASSRQGRALDYGYTF.

This clonotype was seen a single time. A junction boundary mismatches the germline segment, possibly from a read error. This sequence joins TRBV4-3 and TRBJ2-1, with TRBD2 identical over 8 bases. The CDR3 is 18 amino acids. Germline CDR1 and CDR2: LGHNA and YSLEER. The CDR3: CASGQDRAGTSRFNEQFF. CDR3 DNA sequence: TGCGCCAGCGGCCAAGATAGGGCCGGGACTAGTCGGTTCAATGAGCAGTTCTTC.

This clonotype was found a few times. J is TRBJ2-1 and V is TRBV7-2; D possibly matches TRBD1 or TRBD2 (5 bases each). V was clipped by 5 bases and J by 3 bases, with 11 bases between them. CDR1 and CDR2 (germline): SGHTA, FQGNSA. The CDR3 is 14 amino acids. The CDR3 nucleotides are TGTGCCAGCAGCGGGACGGGCAGCTACAATGAGCAGTTCTTC. Translated: CASSGTGSYNEQFF.

The V and J genes are TRBV6-2 or TRBV6-3 and TRBJ2-1; 9 positions agree with TRBD1. Germline V lookup: CDR1 MNHEY, CDR2 SVGEGT. The CDR3 contains 13 residues. V shed 8 bases, J shed 7 bases, and the junction held 6 bases outside the gene matches. Here the CDR3 DNA reads TGTGCCAGCGGACAGGGGATGGGGAATGAGCAGTTCTTC. It translates to CASGQGMGNEQFF.

This chain connects TRBV7-3 to TRBJ2-5, with a possible D match to TRBD1 (5 bases). V lost 2 bases and J lost 5, with 12 bases in between. The germline V gene encodes CDR1 SGHTA and CDR2 FQGTGA. The CDR3 runs to 14 residues. The CDR3 DNA sequence: TGTGCCAGCAGCTTATCAGGGCCAAGGGAGACCCAGTACTTC. Its protein product is CASSLSGPRETQYF.

The table lists this clonotype with a few counts. The gene calls are TRBV20-1 and TRBJ1-5, with D possibly matching TRBD1 (5 bases). Germline V gene lookup returns CDR1 DFQATT and CDR2 SNEGSKA (reference sequence). CDR3 length: 15 residues. Trimming stripped 0 bases from V and 5 bases from J, with 14 bases between. The CDR3 protein is CSARDFRMGDQPQHF. The CDR3 coding sequence is TGCAGTGCTAGAGATTTCCGGATGGGGGATCAGCCCCAGCATTTT.

This clonotype was seen a handful of times. This sequence joins TRBV20-1 and TRBJ1-2; 8 bases match TRBD1. With 5 bases clipped from V and 4 bases from J, the junction kept 6 bases outside the gene matches. CDR3 length equals 13 residues. Germline-derived CDR1 and CDR2 are DFQATT and SNEGSKA (reference sequence). The CDR3 sequence is CSAVWTGIYGYTF. In DNA, the CDR3 is TGCAGTGCTGTATGGACAGGGATCTATGGCTACACCTTC.

Worth noting for this clonotype: An end of the junction does not agree with germline; a read error may underlie this. The V call is TRBV6-5, the J call TRBJ2-5; D unclear. Germline assignment: CDR1 MNHEY and CDR2 SVGAGI. The CDR3 loop spans 15 amino acids. CDR3 bases: TGTGCCAGCAGTTACTCGAATTCCAGGCAAGAGACCCGGTACTTC. As protein: CASSYSNSRQETRYF.